The TCR beta chain described here comes from a study of CD4 T cell repertoires and nickel (dated by TCRdb to about 2020). The library came from RT-PCR. The instrument given in TCRdb is Illumina MiSeq. The public sequencing data were trimmed at Q25 with fastp and processed into clonotypes with MiXCR by TCRdb, which kept only in-frame beta chains. Each entry is one CDR3 protein sequence, shown with its most common DNA and genes. Recorded for this sample are approximately 310 distinct CDR3 sequences; around 42% of them occurred a single time. The biggest ten clones account for 28% of the sample. The CDR3 holds 13 amino acids from the cysteine to the phenylalanine. Only the CDR3 DNA stays, 39 bases, in frame from base 1. The germline ends are 12 bases apart after V is trimmed by 3 bases and J by 9 bases. CDR1 and CDR2 were assigned from the germline V gene as SGHTA and FQGTGA. In regard to this clonotype: This clone's antigen is unknown. No clone much larger than this one lies a single base away; base qualities are absent.

The sequence came from a human donor in a nickel allergy study, with or without nickel allergy (not recorded which). It is not recorded whether this sample comes from one donor or several. Input material: CD4+ T cells from blood, not recorded whether cultured. This receptor chain uses TRBV7-3 and TRBJ2-1; TRBD2 is possibly the D segment (5 matching bases). The CDR3 reads as follows: CASSFSLGSEQFF. The DNA sequence is TGTGCCAGCAGCTTTAGCTTGGGGAGTGAGCAGTTCTTC.